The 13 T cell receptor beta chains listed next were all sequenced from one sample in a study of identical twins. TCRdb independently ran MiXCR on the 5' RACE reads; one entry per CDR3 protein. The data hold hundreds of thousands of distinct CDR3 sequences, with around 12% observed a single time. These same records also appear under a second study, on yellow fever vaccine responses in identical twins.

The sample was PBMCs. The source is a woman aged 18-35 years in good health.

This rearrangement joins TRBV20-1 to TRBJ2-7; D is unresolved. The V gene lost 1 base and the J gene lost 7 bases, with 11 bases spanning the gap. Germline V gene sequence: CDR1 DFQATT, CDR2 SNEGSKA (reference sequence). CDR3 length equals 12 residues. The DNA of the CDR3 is TGCAGTGCTAGAGCCTCTTTTGGGGAGCAGTACTTC. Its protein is CSARASFGEQYF.

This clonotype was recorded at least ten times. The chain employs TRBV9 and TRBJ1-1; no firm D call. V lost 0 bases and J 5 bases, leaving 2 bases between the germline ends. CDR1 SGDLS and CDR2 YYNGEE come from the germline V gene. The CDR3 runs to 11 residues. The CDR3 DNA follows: TGTGCCAGCAGCGTAGTAACTGAAGCTTTCTTT. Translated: CASSVVTEAFF.

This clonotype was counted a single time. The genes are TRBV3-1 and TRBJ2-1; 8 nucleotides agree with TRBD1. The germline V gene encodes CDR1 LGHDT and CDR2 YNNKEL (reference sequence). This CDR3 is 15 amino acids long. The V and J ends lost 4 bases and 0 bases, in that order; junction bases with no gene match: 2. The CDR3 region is CASSPGGYSYNEQFF. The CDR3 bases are TGTGCCAGCAGCCCAGGGGGCTACTCCTACAATGAGCAGTTCTTC.

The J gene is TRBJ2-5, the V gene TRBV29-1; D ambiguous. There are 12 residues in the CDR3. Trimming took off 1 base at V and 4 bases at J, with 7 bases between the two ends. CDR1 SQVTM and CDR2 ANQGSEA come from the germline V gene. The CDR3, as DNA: TGCAGCGTTGAAGGGCAGACAGAGACCCAGTACTTC. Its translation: CSVEGQTETQYF. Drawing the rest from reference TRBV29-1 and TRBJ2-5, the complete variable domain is SAVISQKPSRDICQRGTSLTIQCQVDSQVTMMFWYRQQPGQSLTLIATANQGSEATYESGFVIDKFPISRPNLTFSTLTVSNMSPEDSSIYLCSVEGQTETQYFGPGTRLLVL.

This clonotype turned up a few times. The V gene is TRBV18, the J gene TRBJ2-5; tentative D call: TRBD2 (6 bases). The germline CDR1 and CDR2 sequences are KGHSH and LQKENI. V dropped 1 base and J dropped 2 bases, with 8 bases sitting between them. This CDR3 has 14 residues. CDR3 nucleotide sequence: TGTGCCAGCTCACCACGGACTATACAAGAGACCCAGTACTTC. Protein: CASSPRTIQETQYF.

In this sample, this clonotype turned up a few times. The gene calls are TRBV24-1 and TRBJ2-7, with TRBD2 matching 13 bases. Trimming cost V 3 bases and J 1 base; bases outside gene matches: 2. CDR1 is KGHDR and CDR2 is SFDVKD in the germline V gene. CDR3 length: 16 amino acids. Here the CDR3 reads CATSDLLAGGSYEQYF. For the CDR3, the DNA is TGTGCCACCAGTGATCTACTAGCGGGAGGGTCCTACGAGCAGTACTTC.

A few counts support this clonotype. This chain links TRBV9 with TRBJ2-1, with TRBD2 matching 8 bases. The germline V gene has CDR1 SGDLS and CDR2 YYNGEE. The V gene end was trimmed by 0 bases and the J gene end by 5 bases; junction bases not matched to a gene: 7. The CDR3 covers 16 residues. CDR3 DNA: TGTGCCAGCAGCGTAGACGGTAGCGGGGTCCACAATGAGCAGTTCTTC. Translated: CASSVDGSGVHNEQFF.

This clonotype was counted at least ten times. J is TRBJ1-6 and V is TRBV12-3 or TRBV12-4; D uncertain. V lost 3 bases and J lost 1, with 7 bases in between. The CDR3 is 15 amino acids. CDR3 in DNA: TGTGCCAGCAGTTTTTGGACTTCCTATAATTCACCCCTCCACTTT. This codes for CASSFWTSYNSPLHF.

CDR3 region: CASRAPSGTSGRSTDTQYF. DNA for the CDR3: TGTGCCAGCAGAGCACCTTCCGGGACTAGCGGGAGAAGCACAGATACGCAGTATTTT. The chain is built from TRBV2 and TRBJ2-3; 14 nucleotides match TRBD2. The CDR3 extends over 19 amino acids. Trimming took 6 bases from V and 0 from J; bases not matched to a gene: 11. The germline V gene encodes CDR1 SNHLY and CDR2 FYNNEI.

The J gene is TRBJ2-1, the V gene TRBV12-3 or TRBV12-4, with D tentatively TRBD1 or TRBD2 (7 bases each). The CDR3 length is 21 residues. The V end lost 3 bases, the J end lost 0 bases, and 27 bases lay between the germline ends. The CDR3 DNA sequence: TGTGCCAGCAGTTTCAGAGTACAGGGGTCATGGGGCGGGAGCTCCTACAATGAGCAGTTCTTC. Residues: CASSFRVQGSWGGSSYNEQFF.

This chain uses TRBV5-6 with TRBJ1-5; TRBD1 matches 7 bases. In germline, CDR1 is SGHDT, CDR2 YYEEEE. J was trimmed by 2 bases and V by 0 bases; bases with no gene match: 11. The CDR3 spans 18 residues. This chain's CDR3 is CASSLGQGSGLRNQPQHF. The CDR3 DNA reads TGTGCCAGCAGCTTGGGACAGGGAAGTGGGCTGCGCAATCAGCCCCAGCATTTT.

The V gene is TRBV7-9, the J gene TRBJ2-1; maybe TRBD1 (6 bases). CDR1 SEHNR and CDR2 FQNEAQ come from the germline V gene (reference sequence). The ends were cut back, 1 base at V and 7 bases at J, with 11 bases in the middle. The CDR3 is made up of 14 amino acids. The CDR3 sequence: CASSLGGQKNEQFF. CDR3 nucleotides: TGTGCCAGCAGCTTAGGCGGACAGAAGAATGAGCAGTTCTTC. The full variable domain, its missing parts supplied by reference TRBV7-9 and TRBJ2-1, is DTGVSQNPRHKITKRGQNVTFRCDPISEHNRLYWYRQTLGQGPEFLTYFQNEAQLEKSRLLSDRFSAERPKGSFSTLEIQRTEQGDSAMYLCASSLGGQKNEQFFGPGTRLTVL.

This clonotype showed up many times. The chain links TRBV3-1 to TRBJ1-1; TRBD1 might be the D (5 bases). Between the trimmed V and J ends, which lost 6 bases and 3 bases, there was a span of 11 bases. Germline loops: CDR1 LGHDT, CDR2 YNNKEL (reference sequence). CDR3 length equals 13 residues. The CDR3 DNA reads TGTGCCAGCAGTCGGCTGGGGGACACTGAAGCTTTCTTT. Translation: CASSRLGDTEAFF. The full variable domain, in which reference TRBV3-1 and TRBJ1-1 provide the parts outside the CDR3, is DTAVSQTPKYLVTQMGNDKSIKCEQNLGHDTMYWYKQDSKKFLKIMFSYNNKELIINETVPNRFSPKSPDKAHLNLHINSLELGDSAVYFCASSRLGDTEAFFGQGTRLTVV.